These 17 T cell receptor beta chains originate from one sample sequenced in a study of T cell responses to AZD1222 COVID-19 vaccine. Sequenced by immunoSEQ multiplex PCR; TCRdb stores in-frame clones only, minus some. The data contain 100,000 to 150,000 clones, 88% of them singletons. The input for sequencing was peripheral blood, taken on day 0 of AZD1222 vaccination. The receptors shown here come from an adult in good health.

The chain joins TRBV7-2 to TRBJ1-1; 7 bases are shared with TRBD1. The J segment lost 1 base and the V segment lost 4 bases, leaving 9 bases of the junction unmatched. Germline CDR1 and CDR2: SGHTA and FQGNSA. This CDR3 region has 16 residues. The CDR3 DNA sequence: TGTGCCAGCAGCTCAAGACAGGGAACACGGAACACTGAAGCTTTCTTT. It specifies CASSSRQGTRNTEAFF.

The V and J genes are TRBV5-1 and TRBJ2-3; no reliable D call. V was clipped by 4 bases and J by 2 bases, with 11 bases between them. Germline lookup yields CDR1 SGHRS and CDR2 YFSETQ. This CDR3 spans 14 amino acids. The CDR3 DNA reads TGCGCCAGCAGCCTCCTGGGCTTCACAGATACGCAGTATTTT. Residues: CASSLLGFTDTQYF.

This clone was seen a few times. The chain joins TRBV6-5 to TRBJ2-5, with unresolved D. Germline loops: CDR1 MNHEY, CDR2 SVGAGI. The CDR3 runs to 14 residues. Deletions cut 3 bases from V and 7 bases from J, with 15 bases between. The CDR3 nucleotides are TGTGCCAGCAGTTATTGGGCTAACCCGGGGACCCAGTACTTC. Encoded protein: CASSYWANPGTQYF.

The chain has TRBV3-1 (or the pseudogene TRBV3-2) and TRBJ1-3; 7 bases agree with TRBD1. This CDR3 contains 15 residues. Germline trimming cut 0 bases from V and 8 bases from J; bases unmatched to any gene: 7. CDR1 is LGHDT, CDR2 YNNKEL, per germline (reference sequence). CDR3 nucleotide sequence: TGTGCCAGCAGCCAAGATTCCAGGGGGGTCGACACCATATATTTT. Amino acid sequence: CASSQDSRGVDTIYF.

About this clone itself: The same CDR3 can be traced to other DNA sequences in this sample. The chain is built from TRBV15 and TRBJ2-5; D possibly matches TRBD1 or TRBD2 (5 bases each). The CDR3 is 14 residues long. V was cut by 3 bases and J by 1 base, with 9 bases left in between. The V gene's germline CDR1 is LNHNV and CDR2 YYDKDF (reference sequence). The chain's CDR3 is CATSRGTAQETQYF. CDR3 DNA: TGTGCCACCAGCAGGGGGACGGCCCAAGAGACCCAGTACTTC.

The rearrangement uses TRBV12-5 and TRBJ2-7; the D gene is possibly TRBD2 (5 bases). This CDR3 region has 12 residues. With 7 bases removed from V and 3 bases from J, the gap between germline ends came to 10 bases. Germline assignment: CDR1 LGHNT and CDR2 FRNRAP. CDR3 nucleotide sequence: TGTGCTAGTGTCCAGGCGGGCTACGAGCAGTACTTC. This codes for CASVQAGYEQYF.

The chain recombines TRBV18 with TRBJ1-1; D not resolved. In germline, CDR1 is KGHSH, CDR2 LQKENI. The CDR3 consists of 12 residues. Trimming left V 1 base short and J 4 bases short, with 4 bases between. The CDR3 is CASSPLGTEAFF. The CDR3 nucleotides are TGTGCCAGCTCACCACTGGGCACTGAAGCTTTCTTT.

This chain connects TRBV2 to TRBJ1-4, with TRBD1 matching 8 bases. Germline CDR1 is SNHLY and CDR2 is FYNNEI. CDR3 length equals 14 residues. V lost 7 bases to trimming and J lost 7 bases; unmatched junction nucleotides: 8. This CDR3 is CASNSGGKGEKLFF. The CDR3 region has the DNA TGTGCCAGCAACTCAGGGGGCAAGGGTGAAAAACTGTTTTTT.

The chain combines TRBV6-5 with TRBJ1-4, with D uncertain. Germline V lookup: CDR1 MNHEY, CDR2 SVGAGI. CDR3 length: 15 amino acids. V was cut by 0 bases and J by 3 bases, with 8 bases left in between. CDR3 region: CASSYSPRANEKLFF. For the CDR3, the DNA is TGTGCCAGCAGTTACTCGCCCAGAGCTAATGAAAAACTGTTTTTT.

The chain combines TRBV5-1 with TRBJ2-7, with 10 positions matching TRBD1. The CDR3 runs to 15 residues. Per the germline V gene, CDR1 is SGHRS and CDR2 is YFSETQ. Trimming took 0 bases from V and 2 from J; bases not matched to a gene: 2. The CDR3 DNA reads TGCGCCAGCAGCTTGGAGGGGACAGGGGCCTACGAGCAGTACTTC. This codes for CASSLEGTGAYEQYF.

This CDR3 is CASSSTVANTGELFF. The CDR3 DNA is TGTGCCAGCAGCTCGACGGTTGCGAACACCGGGGAGCTGTTTTTT. The genes are TRBV5-4 and TRBJ2-2; the D is unclear. Trimming removed 3 bases at V and 0 bases at J, with 9 bases between. This CDR3 comprises 15 residues. Per the germline V gene, CDR1 is SGHNT and CDR2 is YYREEE (reference sequence).

The chain links TRBV7-3 to TRBJ2-1, with D possibly matching TRBD1 (6 bases). Per germline, CDR1 SGHTA and CDR2 FQGTGA. The CDR3 contains 13 residues. V lost 5 bases and J 6 bases, leaving 11 bases between the germline ends. The CDR3 is CASSQGLSNEQFF. The CDR3 coding sequence is TGTGCCAGCAGCCAGGGGTTGTCCAATGAGCAGTTCTTC.

The J gene is TRBJ1-1, the V gene TRBV6-5, with D tentatively TRBD1 (5 bases). V was shortened by 10 bases and J by 0 bases, with 9 bases between the two germline ends. CDR1 is MNHEY and CDR2 is SVGAGI in the germline V gene. The CDR3 has 12 amino acids. CDR3 sequence: CATVTVNTEAFF. As DNA, the CDR3 is TGTGCCACGGTGACAGTGAACACTGAAGCTTTCTTT.

This chain connects TRBV7-8 to TRBJ2-5, with 7 nucleotides matching TRBD2. This CDR3 comprises 14 residues. Unmatched junction bases numbered 0, after V lost 0 bases and J lost 2 bases. Germline assignment: CDR1 SGHVS and CDR2 FQNEAQ. The CDR3 region is CASSLAGGQETQYF. CDR3 nucleotides: TGTGCCAGCAGCTTAGCGGGAGGGCAAGAGACCCAGTACTTC.

The chain employs TRBV5-4 and TRBJ2-7, with D tentatively TRBD1 (5 bases). Trimming took 3 bases from V and 1 from J, leaving 11 bases between them. The CDR3 spans 14 residues. In germline, CDR1 is SGHNT, CDR2 YYREEE (reference sequence). This CDR3 reads CASSSSGPSYEQYF. The CDR3 bases are TGTGCCAGCAGCTCCTCAGGGCCATCCTACGAGCAGTACTTC.

The CDR3 sequence is CASRSGETQYF. For the CDR3, the DNA is TGTGCCAGTCGCAGCGGGGAGACCCAGTACTTC. V gene TRBV19 combines with J gene TRBJ2-5; D possibly corresponds to TRBD2 (6 bases). The CDR3 loop spans 11 amino acids. Germline loops: CDR1 LNHDA, CDR2 SQIVND (reference sequence). The germline V and J ends were trimmed by 8 bases and 5 bases, with 9 bases remaining between them.

The J gene is TRBJ2-7, the V gene TRBV20-1; no clear D gene. Germline V lookup: CDR1 DFQATT, CDR2 SNEGSKA (reference sequence). Trimming removed 4 bases from V and 6 bases from J, with 10 bases in between. This CDR3 has 11 amino acids. This chain's CDR3 is CSATRMGEQYF. The CDR3 DNA reads as TGCAGTGCTACCCGGATGGGCGAGCAGTACTTC.